Presented here are 24 T cell receptor beta chains from one specimen sequenced in a study of cytomegalovirus exposure and HLA in healthy donors. In the PCR, 60 Vbeta and 13 Jbeta primers were used. Generated by immunoSEQ multiplex PCR, the TCRdb table keeps only in-frame clones and is missing some. The data show 80,000 or so clones, under 65% seen once. Sequences were obtained from PBMCs. These receptors were collected from a male donor in good health and CMV-seropositive.

The V call is TRBV7-2, the J call TRBJ1-5; a weak D match, TRBD1 (6 bases). CDR3 length: 13 residues. Germline V gene sequence: CDR1 SGHTA, CDR2 FQGNSA. The V end was cut by 8 bases, the J end by 7 bases, with 15 bases between. CDR3 bases: TGTGCCAGCTCCGTTAGACAGGTACAGCCCCAGCATTTT. It translates to CASSVRQVQPQHF. The complete variable domain, with remaining parts taken from reference TRBV7-2 and TRBJ1-5, reads GAGVSQSPSNKVTEKGKDVELRCDPISGHTALYWYRQSLGQGLEFLIYFQGNSAPDKSGLPSDRFSAERTGGSVSTLTIQRTQQEDSAVYLCASSVRQVQPQHFGDGTRLSIL.

The J gene is TRBJ1-2, the V gene TRBV5-1, with TRBD1 identical over 9 bases. Germline CDR1 and CDR2: SGHRS and YFSETQ. V trimming: 4 bases; J trimming: 9 bases; junction bases outside the gene matches: 7. This CDR3 spans 13 amino acids. The CDR3 here is CASSSGQGRSYTF. The CDR3 DNA reads TGCGCCAGCAGCAGTGGACAGGGGAGGAGCTACACCTTC.

This chain connects TRBV6-6 to TRBJ1-1, with TRBD1 matching 10 bases. V shed 7 bases, J shed 5 bases, and the junction held 7 bases outside the gene matches. CDR3 length equals 14 residues. Germline CDR1 MNHNY, CDR2 SVGAGI (reference sequence). The CDR3 bases are TGTGCCAGCAAGACGGGGACAGGGGTTACTGAAGCTTTCTTT. It is translated as CASKTGTGVTEAFF.

The V and J genes are TRBV7-9 and TRBJ1-4; D remains unclear. The V end lost 1 base, the J end lost 4 bases, and 13 bases lay between the germline ends. The CDR3 is made up of 16 amino acids. Looked up from germline, CDR1 is SEHNR and CDR2 is FQNEAQ (reference sequence). This chain's CDR3 is CASSLVGRGVNEKLFF. CDR3 in DNA: TGTGCCAGCAGCTTAGTAGGTCGGGGAGTTAATGAAAAACTGTTTTTT.

This chain uses TRBV6-1 with TRBJ2-7; 7 bases line up with TRBD1. Looked up from germline, CDR1 is MNHNS and CDR2 is SASEGT. CDR3 length equals 14 residues. With V trimmed by 7 bases and J by 1 base, 7 bases remained unmatched. CDR3 bases: TGTGCCAGCAAGGGGACAGCTTCATCCTACGAGCAGTACTTC. It translates to CASKGTASSYEQYF.

This clone was seen only a few times. This chain joins TRBV7-2 and TRBJ1-6, with D possibly being TRBD1 (5 bases). The CDR3 is made up of 12 amino acids. The germline CDR1 and CDR2 sequences are SGHTA and FQGNSA. The V gene lost 6 bases and the J gene lost 8 bases, with 8 bases spanning the gap. For the CDR3, the DNA is TGTGCCAGCAGTTCCAGGGATTCACCCCTCCACTTT. This encodes CASSSRDSPLHF.

This clone appeared once. This chain connects TRBV30 to TRBJ2-5; 11 bases align to TRBD2. The CDR3 extends over 15 amino acids. CDR1 GTSNPN and CDR2 SVGIG come from the germline V gene (reference sequence). After removal of 4 bases from V and 1 base from J, the junction contained 5 bases not matched to a gene. Written as DNA, the CDR3 is TGTGCCTGGACCCCCCTAGCGGGGGGCCAAGAGACCCAGTACTTC. Translating gives CAWTPLAGGQETQYF.

This chain connects TRBV6-5 to TRBJ1-2; D might be TRBD1 (5 bases). Trimming cost V 2 bases and J 8 bases, with 18 bases left between them. Germline V gives CDR1 MNHEY, CDR2 SVGAGI. This CDR3 is 15 amino acids long. CDR3 loop: CASSYAGPTKSGYTF. CDR3 coding DNA: TGTGCCAGCAGTTACGCGGGACCCACTAAGAGCGGCTACACCTTC.

The table lists this clone with a few counts. The genes are TRBV12-5 and TRBJ1-5; D unclear. The CDR3 sequence is 13 residues long. Germline loops: CDR1 LGHNT, CDR2 FRNRAP. Trimming cost V 5 bases and J 11 bases, with 16 bases left between them. As DNA, the CDR3 is TGTGCTAGTGGTCTTCGCGAGGGATCAGCCCAGCATTTT. Protein: CASGLREGSAQHF.

J is TRBJ2-5 and V is TRBV28; a possible D gene is TRBD1 (5 bases). CDR1 is MDHEN, CDR2 SYDVKM, per germline. The CDR3 extends over 16 amino acids. Trimming pared 5 bases from V and 5 bases from J, leaving 21 bases between. CDR3 sequence reads: CASSTQPPGPGETQYF. Written as DNA, the CDR3 is TGTGCCAGCAGTACTCAACCCCCAGGGCCCGGGGAGACCCAGTACTTC.

The chain uses TRBV18 and TRBJ1-2, with TRBD1 matching 8 bases. The CDR3 length is 14 residues. The V and J ends lost 3 bases and 2 bases, in that order; junction bases with no gene match: 2. In germline, CDR1 is KGHSH, CDR2 LQKENI. The CDR3: CASSPQGANYGYTF. The CDR3 nucleotides are TGTGCCAGCTCACCTCAGGGGGCAAACTATGGCTACACCTTC.

This clone was seen only once. The chain is built from TRBV7-8 and TRBJ2-5; possible D gene TRBD1, 5 bases. The germline V gene encodes CDR1 SGHVS and CDR2 FQNEAQ. Trimming took 5 bases from V and 2 from J, leaving 12 bases between them. The CDR3 has 14 residues. CDR3: CASSPRTLQETQYF. CDR3 bases: TGTGCCAGCAGCCCCCGGACATTACAAGAGACCCAGTACTTC. The full variable domain, completed using reference TRBV7-8 and TRBJ2-5, is GAGVSQSPRYKVAKRGQDVALRCDPISGHVSLFWYQQALGQGPEFLTYFQNEAQLDKSGLPSDRFFAERPEGSVSTLKIQRTQQEDSAVYLCASSPRTLQETQYFGPGTRLLVL.

V and J are TRBV28 and TRBJ2-2; a possible D gene is TRBD2 (5 bases). V lost 6 bases, J lost 7 bases, and 15 bases lay in between. The CDR3 sequence is 14 residues long. Per germline, CDR1 MDHEN and CDR2 SYDVKM. The CDR3 DNA reads TGTGCCAGCAGAAGGCCTAGCTCTGGCGGGGAGCTGTTTTTT. It yields the protein CASRRPSSGGELFF. The complete variable domain, with remaining parts taken from reference TRBV28 and TRBJ2-2, reads DVKVTQSSRYLVKRTGEKVFLECVQDMDHENMFWYRQDPGLGLRLIYFSYDVKMKEKGDIPEGYSVSREKKERFSLILESASTNQTSMYLCASRRPSSGGELFFGEGSRLTVL.

This chain joins TRBV18 and TRBJ2-7; maybe TRBD2 (7 bases). The CDR3 length is 14 residues. V dropped 3 bases and J dropped 6 bases, with 15 bases sitting between them. Germline V lookup: CDR1 KGHSH, CDR2 LQKENI. Here the CDR3 reads CASSPSLGGGEQYF. The CDR3 DNA is TGTGCCAGCTCACCCTCCTTAGGGGGGGGCGAGCAGTACTTC.

The chain joins TRBV4-3 to TRBJ2-7; 7 nucleotides align to TRBD2. The CDR3 has 18 residues. Unmatched junction bases numbered 12, after V lost 1 base and J lost 0 bases. Germline V CDR1 and CDR2: LGHNA, YSLEER. The CDR3 DNA sequence: TGCGCCAGCAGCCAAGGGGTCAGTGGGCTAGCGGCCTCCTACGAGCAGTACTTC. Translation gives CASSQGVSGLAASYEQYF.

CDR3 sequence: CASSPQGQVGSEQFF. CDR3 coding DNA: TGTGCCAGCAGTCCTCAGGGACAGGTCGGAAGTGAGCAGTTCTTC. This sequence joins TRBV25-1 and TRBJ2-1; 8 nucleotides line up with TRBD1. The V gene's germline CDR1 is MGHDK and CDR2 SYGVNS. The CDR3 sequence is 15 residues long. V lost 5 bases to trimming and J lost 9 bases; unmatched junction nucleotides: 12.

In nucleotides, the CDR3 is TGTGCCAGCAGCCCCGGGACTAGCAGTGAGCAGTTCTTC. Translated: CASSPGTSSEQFF. The rearrangement links TRBV11-3 to TRBJ2-1, with 9 bases lining up with TRBD2. Per the germline V gene, CDR1 is SGHNT and CDR2 is YENEEA. This CDR3 spans 13 amino acids. After removal of 5 bases from V and 9 bases from J, the junction contained 5 bases not matched to a gene.

The chain joins TRBV4-2 to TRBJ2-1, with D perhaps TRBD1 (5 bases). Trimming took 0 bases from V and 5 from J, leaving 11 bases between them. The CDR3 spans 15 residues. The germline V gene has CDR1 LGHNA and CDR2 YNFKEQ. For the CDR3, the DNA is TGTGCCAGCAGCCAAGACAGGGATACCCACAATGAGCAGTTCTTC. Its translation: CASSQDRDTHNEQFF.

The V call is TRBV9, the J call TRBJ2-1, with TRBD1 matching over 9 bases. The germline V gene encodes CDR1 SGDLS and CDR2 YYNGEE. This CDR3 contains 15 residues. With 1 base clipped from V and 4 bases from J, the junction kept 3 bases outside the gene matches. The DNA of the CDR3 is TGTGCCAGCAGCGTACAGACAGGGGGTTACAATGAGCAGTTCTTC. This encodes CASSVQTGGYNEQFF.

A few counts support this clone. V gene TRBV11-3 combines with J gene TRBJ2-1; 7 bases align to TRBD1. V dropped 5 bases and J dropped 5; count of bases not matched to a gene: 12. The CDR3 length is 16 residues. Germline CDR1 and CDR2: SGHNT and YENEEA. The CDR3, as DNA: TGTGCCAGCAGCCTAGGCACAGGGGTAAGGGACAATGAGCAGTTCTTC. This translates into CASSLGTGVRDNEQFF.

This chain uses TRBV6-5 with TRBJ2-7; 10 nucleotides agree with TRBD1. The CDR3 is 14 residues long. V was clipped by 2 bases and J by 5 bases; unmatched bases: 3. CDR1 is MNHEY, CDR2 SVGAGI, per germline. The CDR3 DNA reads TGTGCCAGCAGTTACGGACAGGGGGGAAACGAGCAGTACTTC. Protein product: CASSYGQGGNEQYF.

The V call is TRBV19, the J call TRBJ2-2; possible D gene TRBD1, 6 bases. CDR3 length: 14 amino acids. Germline values: CDR1 LNHDA, CDR2 SQIVND (reference sequence). Trimming removed 5 bases at V and 1 base at J, with 8 bases between. The DNA for the CDR3 is TGTGCCAGTAGTGCGGACAGGAACACCGGGGAGCTGTTTTTT. This codes for CASSADRNTGELFF.

This chain joins TRBV30 and TRBJ1-2; 7 nucleotides agree with TRBD1. The CDR3 has 16 residues. V shed 3 bases and J 5 bases; nucleotides not matched to a gene: 15. Germline loops: CDR1 GTSNPN, CDR2 SVGIG (reference sequence). CDR3 nucleotide sequence: TGTGCCTGGAGACCCTTACAGGGGCAAATCTCTTATGGCTACACCTTC. This sequence encodes CAWRPLQGQISYGYTF.

Only a few counts were recorded for this clone. CDR3 nucleotide sequence: TGTGCCAGCAGTTTACGGAGGGACGGGGTAGCCAAAAACATTCAGTACTTC. The encoded protein is CASSLRRDGVAKNIQYF. This chain joins TRBV28 and TRBJ2-4; possibly TRBD2 for D (6 bases). Between the trimmed V and J ends, which lost 2 bases and 0 bases, there was a span of 14 bases. Germline CDR1 and CDR2: MDHEN and SYDVKM. The length of the CDR3 is 17 residues.